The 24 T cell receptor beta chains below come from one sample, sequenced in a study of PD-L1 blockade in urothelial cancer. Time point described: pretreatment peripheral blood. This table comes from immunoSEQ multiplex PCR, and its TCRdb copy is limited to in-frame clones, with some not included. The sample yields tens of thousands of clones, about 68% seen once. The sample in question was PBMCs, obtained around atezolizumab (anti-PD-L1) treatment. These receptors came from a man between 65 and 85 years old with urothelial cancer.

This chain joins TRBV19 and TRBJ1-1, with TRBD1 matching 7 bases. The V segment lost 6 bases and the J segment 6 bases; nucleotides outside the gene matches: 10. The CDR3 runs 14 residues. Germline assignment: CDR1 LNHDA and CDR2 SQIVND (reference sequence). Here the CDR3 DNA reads TGTGCCAGTAGCCCAGACAGGGTGGGCGCTGAAGCTTTCTTT. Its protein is CASSPDRVGAEAFF.

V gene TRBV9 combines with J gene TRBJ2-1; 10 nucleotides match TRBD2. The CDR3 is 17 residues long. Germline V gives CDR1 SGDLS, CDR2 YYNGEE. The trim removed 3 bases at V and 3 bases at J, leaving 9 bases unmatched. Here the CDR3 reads CASSEGPSGRSYNEQFF. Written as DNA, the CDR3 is TGTGCCAGCAGCGAGGGGCCTAGCGGGAGAAGCTACAATGAGCAGTTCTTC. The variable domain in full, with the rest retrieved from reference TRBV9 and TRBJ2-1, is DSGVTQTPKHLITATGQRVTLRCSPRSGDLSVYWYQQSLDQGLQFLIQYYNGEERAKGNILERFSAQQFPDLHSELNLSSLELGDSALYFCASSEGPSGRSYNEQFFGPGTRLTVL.

CDR3 DNA: TGTGCCAGCCGTTCAGGTGAAGTCCTTAATGAAAAACTGTTTTTT. As protein: CASRSGEVLNEKLFF. V is TRBV11-2 and J is TRBJ1-4; D gene unclear. Germline V gives CDR1 SGHAT, CDR2 FQNNGV. Trimming stripped 8 bases from V and 4 bases from J, with 17 bases between. This CDR3 has 15 amino acids.

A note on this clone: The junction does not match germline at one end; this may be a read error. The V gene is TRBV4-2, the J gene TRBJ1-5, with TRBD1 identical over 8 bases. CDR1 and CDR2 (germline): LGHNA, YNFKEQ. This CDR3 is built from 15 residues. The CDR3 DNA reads TGTGCCAGCAGCCAAGTCGGACAGGGCCTCCAGCGCCAGCATTTT. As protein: CASSQVGQGLQRQHF.

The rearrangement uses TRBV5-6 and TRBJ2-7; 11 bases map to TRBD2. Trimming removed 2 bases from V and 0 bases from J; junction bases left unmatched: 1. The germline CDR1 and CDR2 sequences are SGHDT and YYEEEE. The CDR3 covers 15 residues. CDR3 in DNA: TGTGCCAGCAGCTTTCTAGCGGGGGGCTCCTACGAGCAGTACTTC. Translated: CASSFLAGGSYEQYF.

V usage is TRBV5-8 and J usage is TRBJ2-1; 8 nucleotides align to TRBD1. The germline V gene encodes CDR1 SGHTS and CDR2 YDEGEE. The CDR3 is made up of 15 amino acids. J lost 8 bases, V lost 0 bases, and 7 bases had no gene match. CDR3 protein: CASSLVHRGVDEQFF. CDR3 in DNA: TGTGCCAGCAGCTTGGTCCACAGGGGGGTGGATGAGCAGTTCTTC.

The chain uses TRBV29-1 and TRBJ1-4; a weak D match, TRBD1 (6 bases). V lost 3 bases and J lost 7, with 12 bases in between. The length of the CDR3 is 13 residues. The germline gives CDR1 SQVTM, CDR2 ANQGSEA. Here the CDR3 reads CSVEGRGGEKLFF. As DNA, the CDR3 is TGCAGCGTTGAGGGCAGGGGTGGTGAAAAACTGTTTTTT.

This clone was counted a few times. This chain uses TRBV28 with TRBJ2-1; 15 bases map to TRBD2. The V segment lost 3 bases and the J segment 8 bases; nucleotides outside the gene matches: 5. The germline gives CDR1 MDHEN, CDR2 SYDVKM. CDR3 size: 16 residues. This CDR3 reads CASSLGLAGGWDEQFF. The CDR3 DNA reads TGTGCCAGCAGTTTGGGACTAGCGGGAGGTTGGGATGAGCAGTTCTTC.

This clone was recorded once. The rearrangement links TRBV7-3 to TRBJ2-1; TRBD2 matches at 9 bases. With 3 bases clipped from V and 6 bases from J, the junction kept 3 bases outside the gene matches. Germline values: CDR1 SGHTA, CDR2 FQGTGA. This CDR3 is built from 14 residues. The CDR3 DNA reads TGTGCCAGCAGCTTTAGCGGGAGTATCAATGAGCAGTTCTTC. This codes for CASSFSGSINEQFF.

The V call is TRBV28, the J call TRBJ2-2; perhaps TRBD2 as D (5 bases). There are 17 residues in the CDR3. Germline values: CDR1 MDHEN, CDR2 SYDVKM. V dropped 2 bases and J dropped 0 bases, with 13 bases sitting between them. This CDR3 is CASSLGAVIANTGELFF. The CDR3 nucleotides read TGTGCCAGCAGTTTAGGAGCGGTTATCGCGAACACCGGGGAGCTGTTTTTT.

CDR3 bases: TGTGCCAGCAGCGCCAGTCAGCGGGGGGGCCGGACAGATACGCAGTATTTT. Its translation is CASSASQRGGRTDTQYF. The V gene is TRBV9, the J gene TRBJ2-3; 10 positions agree with TRBD2. V lost 3 bases, J lost 3 bases, and 10 bases stayed unmatched. The germline V gene has CDR1 SGDLS and CDR2 YYNGEE. This CDR3 is 17 amino acids long.

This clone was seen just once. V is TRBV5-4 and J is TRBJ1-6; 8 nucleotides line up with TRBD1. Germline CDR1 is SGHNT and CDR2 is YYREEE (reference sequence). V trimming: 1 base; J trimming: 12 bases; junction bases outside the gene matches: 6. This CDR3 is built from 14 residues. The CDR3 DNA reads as TGTGCCAGCAGCTTGCAGGGGGCCCTAAGACCCCTCCACTTT. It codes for CASSLQGALRPLHF.

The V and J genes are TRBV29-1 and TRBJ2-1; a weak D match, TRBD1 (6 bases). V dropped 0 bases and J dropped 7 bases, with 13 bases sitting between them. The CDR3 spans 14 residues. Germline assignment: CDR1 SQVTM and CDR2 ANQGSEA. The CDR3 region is CSVEDPEGVNEQFF. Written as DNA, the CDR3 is TGCAGCGTTGAAGATCCTGAGGGGGTTAATGAGCAGTTCTTC.

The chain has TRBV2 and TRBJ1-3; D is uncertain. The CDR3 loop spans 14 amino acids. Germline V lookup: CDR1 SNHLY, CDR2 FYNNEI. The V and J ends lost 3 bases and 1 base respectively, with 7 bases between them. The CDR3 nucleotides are TGTGCCAGCAGTGACAGGTCGTCTGGAAACACCATATATTTT. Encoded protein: CASSDRSSGNTIYF.

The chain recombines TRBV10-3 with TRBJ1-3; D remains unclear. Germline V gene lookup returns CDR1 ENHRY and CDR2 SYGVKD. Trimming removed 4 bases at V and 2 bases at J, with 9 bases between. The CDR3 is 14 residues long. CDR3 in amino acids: CAISADGAGNTIYF. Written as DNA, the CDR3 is TGTGCCATCAGTGCTGATGGAGCTGGAAACACCATATATTTT.

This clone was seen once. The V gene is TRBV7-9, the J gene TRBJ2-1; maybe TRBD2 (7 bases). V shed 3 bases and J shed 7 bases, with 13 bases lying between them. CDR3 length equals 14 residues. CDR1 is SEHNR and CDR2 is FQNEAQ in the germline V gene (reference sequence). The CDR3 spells CASSFRGGANEQFF. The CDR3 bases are TGTGCCAGCAGCTTTAGGGGGGGGGCTAATGAGCAGTTCTTC.

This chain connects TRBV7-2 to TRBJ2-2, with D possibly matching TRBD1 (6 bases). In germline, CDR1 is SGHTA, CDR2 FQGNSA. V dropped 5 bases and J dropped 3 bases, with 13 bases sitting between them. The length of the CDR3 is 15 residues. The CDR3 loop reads CASSQTGYDTGELFF. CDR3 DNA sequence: TGTGCCAGCAGCCAAACAGGGTACGACACCGGGGAGCTGTTTTTT. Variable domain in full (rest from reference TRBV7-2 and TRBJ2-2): GAGVSQSPSNKVTEKGKDVELRCDPISGHTALYWYRQSLGQGLEFLIYFQGNSAPDKSGLPSDRFSAERTGGSVSTLTIQRTQQEDSAVYLCASSQTGYDTGELFFGEGSRLTVL.

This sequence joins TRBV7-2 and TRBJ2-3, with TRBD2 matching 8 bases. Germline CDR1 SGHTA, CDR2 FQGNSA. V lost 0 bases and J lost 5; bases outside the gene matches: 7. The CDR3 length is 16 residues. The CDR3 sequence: CASSLALSGSIDTQYF. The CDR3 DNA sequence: TGTGCCAGCAGCTTAGCGTTGAGCGGGAGTATAGATACGCAGTATTTT.

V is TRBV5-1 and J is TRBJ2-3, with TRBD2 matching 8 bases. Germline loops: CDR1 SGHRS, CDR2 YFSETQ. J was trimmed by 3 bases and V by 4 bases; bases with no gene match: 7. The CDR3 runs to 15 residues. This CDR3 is CASSPLAVSTDTQYF. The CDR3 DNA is TGCGCCAGCAGCCCACTAGCGGTCTCGACAGATACGCAGTATTTT.

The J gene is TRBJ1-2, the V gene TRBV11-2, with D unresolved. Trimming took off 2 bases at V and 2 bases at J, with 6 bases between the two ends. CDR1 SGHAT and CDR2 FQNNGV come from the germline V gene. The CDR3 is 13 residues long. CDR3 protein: CASSLTENYGYTF. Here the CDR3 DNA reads TGTGCCAGCAGCTTAACAGAGAACTATGGCTACACCTTC.

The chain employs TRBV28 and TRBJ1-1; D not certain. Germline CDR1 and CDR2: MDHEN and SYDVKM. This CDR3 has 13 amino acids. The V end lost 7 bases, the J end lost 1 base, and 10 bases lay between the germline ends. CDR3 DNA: TGTGCCAGCACCCCAAACGGGAACACTGAAGCTTTCTTT. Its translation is CASTPNGNTEAFF. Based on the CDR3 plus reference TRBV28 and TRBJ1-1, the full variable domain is DVKVTQSSRYLVKRTGEKVFLECVQDMDHENMFWYRQDPGLGLRLIYFSYDVKMKEKGDIPEGYSVSREKKERFSLILESASTNQTSMYLCASTPNGNTEAFFGQGTRLTVV.

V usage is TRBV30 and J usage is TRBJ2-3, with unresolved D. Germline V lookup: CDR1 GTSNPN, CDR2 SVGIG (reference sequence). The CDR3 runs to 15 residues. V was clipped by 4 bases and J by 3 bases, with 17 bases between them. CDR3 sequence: CAWKIRRRVTDTQYF. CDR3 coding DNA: TGTGCCTGGAAAATCCGGAGACGAGTTACAGATACGCAGTATTTT.

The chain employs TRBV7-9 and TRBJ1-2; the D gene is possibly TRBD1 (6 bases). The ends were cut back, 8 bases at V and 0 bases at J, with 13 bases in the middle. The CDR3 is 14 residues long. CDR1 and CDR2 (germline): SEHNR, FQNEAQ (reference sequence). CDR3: CASGDNRANYGYTF. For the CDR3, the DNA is TGTGCCAGCGGCGATAACAGGGCTAACTATGGCTACACCTTC.

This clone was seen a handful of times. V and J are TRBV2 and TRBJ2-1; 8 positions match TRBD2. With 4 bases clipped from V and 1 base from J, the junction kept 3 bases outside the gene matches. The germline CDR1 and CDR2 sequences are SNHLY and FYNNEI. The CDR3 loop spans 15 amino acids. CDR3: CASSVSGGSYNEQFF. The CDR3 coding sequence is TGTGCCAGCAGTGTCAGCGGGGGATCCTACAATGAGCAGTTCTTC.